This T cell receptor (beta chain) was sequenced for a study of T cell responses to AZD1222 COVID-19 vaccine. Study-wide results and caveats: In all cases, repertoires were sampled only after the peak T cell response. Clonal diversity may have been underestimated, and the donors were mostly white British, with more females than males.

TCRdb keeps only in-frame clones here, not all; method: immunoSEQ multiplex PCR. The profile shows 200,000 to 250,000 clones, about 93% of them singletons. This CDR3 has 14 amino acids. Per the germline V gene, CDR1 is LNHDA and CDR2 is SQIVND (reference sequence). Trimming took 6 bases from V and 4 from J, leaving 15 bases between them. Details on this clone: Its antigen is undetermined.

This material consisted of peripheral blood, taken on day 0 of MenACWY control vaccination. The sequence came from an adult in good health. The rearrangement links TRBV19 to TRBJ1-1; no reliable D call. The CDR3 protein is CASRREGSGTEAFF. For the CDR3, the DNA is TGTGCCAGTAGGAGGGAGGGCTCAGGCACTGAAGCTTTCTTT.